This entry is about one T cell receptor beta chain. Its target is unknown. V dropped 4 bases and J dropped 4 bases, with 16 bases sitting between them. This CDR3 region has 15 residues. Germline V CDR1 and CDR2: MNHNY, SVGAGI (reference sequence). These data belong to a study of T-cell memory formation after mild COVID-19. General observations from the study: CD4+ contracting clones were found mainly in CM and EM, and CD8+ ones in EMRA. While clones contracting from day 15 to 85 were balanced between CD4 and CD8, later expanders leaned CD4+.

MiXCR, run by TCRdb on the 5' RACE reads, gives a single entry per CDR3 protein. The table has about half a million distinct CDR3 sequences, 18% seen once. V is TRBV6-6 and J is TRBJ1-1; D is ambiguous. The sequencing sample was made of PBMCs or a T cell subset sorted from them (not recorded which). The receptor comes from an adult woman who had mild COVID-19 (a few samples of this study predate the infection). Cell type and time point are not known. Here the CDR3 DNA reads TGTGCCAGCAGTTCTCTCGGGTTAATGAGCACTGAAGCTTTCTTT. Its protein product is CASSSLGLMSTEAFF.